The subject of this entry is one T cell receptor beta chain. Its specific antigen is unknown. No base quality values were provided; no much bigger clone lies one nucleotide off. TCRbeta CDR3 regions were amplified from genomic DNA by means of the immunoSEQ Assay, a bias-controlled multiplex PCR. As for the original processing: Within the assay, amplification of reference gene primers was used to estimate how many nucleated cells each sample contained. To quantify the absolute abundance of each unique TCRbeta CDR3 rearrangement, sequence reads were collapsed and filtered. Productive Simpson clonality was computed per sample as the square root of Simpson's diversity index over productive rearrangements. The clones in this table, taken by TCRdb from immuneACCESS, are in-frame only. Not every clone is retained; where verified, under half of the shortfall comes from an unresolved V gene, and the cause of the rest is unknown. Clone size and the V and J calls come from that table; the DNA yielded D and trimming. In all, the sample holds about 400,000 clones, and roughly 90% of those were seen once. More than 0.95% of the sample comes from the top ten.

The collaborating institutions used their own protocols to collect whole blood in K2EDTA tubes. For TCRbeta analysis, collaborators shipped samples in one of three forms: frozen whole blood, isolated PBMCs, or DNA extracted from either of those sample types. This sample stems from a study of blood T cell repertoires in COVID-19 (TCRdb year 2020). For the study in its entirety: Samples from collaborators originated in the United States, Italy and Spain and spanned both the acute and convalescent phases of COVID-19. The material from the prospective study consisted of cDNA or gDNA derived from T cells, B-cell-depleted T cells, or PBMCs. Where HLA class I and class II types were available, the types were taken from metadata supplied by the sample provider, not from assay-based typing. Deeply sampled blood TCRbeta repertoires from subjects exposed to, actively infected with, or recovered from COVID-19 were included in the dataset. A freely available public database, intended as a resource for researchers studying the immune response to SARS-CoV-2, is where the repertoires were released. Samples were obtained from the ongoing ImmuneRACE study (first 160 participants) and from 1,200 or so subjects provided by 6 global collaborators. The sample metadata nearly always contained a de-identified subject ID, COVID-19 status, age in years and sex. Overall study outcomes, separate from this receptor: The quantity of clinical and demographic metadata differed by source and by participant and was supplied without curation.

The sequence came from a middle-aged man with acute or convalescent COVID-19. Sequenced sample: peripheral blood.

The CDR3 reads CAWSGGTGGRQPQHF. The DNA sequence is as follows: TGTGCCTGGAGTGGAGGGACAGGGGGCCGTCAGCCCCAGCATTTT. Recombination linked TRBV30 to TRBJ1-5, with 12 bases in between that match TRBD1. CDR1 and CDR2 (GTSNPN, SVGIG) derive from the germline V gene (reference sequence). Spanning cysteine to phenylalanine, the CDR3 consists of 15 amino acids. Only the CDR3 region is kept as DNA, spanning 45 bases read in frame from base 1. V lost 1 base and J lost 6 bases, and the count of bases not matched to a germline gene is 4.